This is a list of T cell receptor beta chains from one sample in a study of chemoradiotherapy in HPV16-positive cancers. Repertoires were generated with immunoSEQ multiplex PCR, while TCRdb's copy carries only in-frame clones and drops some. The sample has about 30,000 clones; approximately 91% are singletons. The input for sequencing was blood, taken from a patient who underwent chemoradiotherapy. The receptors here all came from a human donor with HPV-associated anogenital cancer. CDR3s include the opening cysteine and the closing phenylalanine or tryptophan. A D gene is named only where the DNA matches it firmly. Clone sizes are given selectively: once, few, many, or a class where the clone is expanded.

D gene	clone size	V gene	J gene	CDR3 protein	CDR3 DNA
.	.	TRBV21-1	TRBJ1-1	CASYQRRNTEAFF	TGTGCCAGCTACCAAAGGAGGAACACTGAAGCTTTCTTT
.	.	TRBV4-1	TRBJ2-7	CASSSRYTYEQYF	TGCGCCAGCAGTTCCCGATACACCTACGAGCAGTACTTC
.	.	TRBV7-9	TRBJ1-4	CASSLVSGSGEKLFF	TGTGCCAGCAGCTTAGTGTCAGGGTCGGGTGAAAAACTGTTTTTT
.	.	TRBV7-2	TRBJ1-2	CASTFGTVNYGYTF	TGTGCCAGCACCTTTGGTACGGTTAACTATGGCTACACCTTC
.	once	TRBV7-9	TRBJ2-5	CASSPWEGGETQYF	TGTGCCAGCAGCCCCTGGGAGGGGGGAGAGACCCAGTACTTC
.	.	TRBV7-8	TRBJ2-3	CASSLVPGALDTQYF	TGTGCCAGCAGCTTAGTGCCGGGAGCTCTAGATACGCAGTATTTT
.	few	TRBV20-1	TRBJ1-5	CSARRRGPQHF	TGCAGTGCTAGAAGACGGGGGCCCCAGCATTTT
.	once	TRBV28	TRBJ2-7	CASSSNYEQYF	TGTGCCAGCAGTTCTAACTACGAGCAGTACTTC
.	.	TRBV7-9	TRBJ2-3	CASRLEGGLDTQYF	TGTGCCAGCAGATTAGAGGGTGGTCTAGATACGCAGTATTTT
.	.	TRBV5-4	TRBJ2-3	CASREDSSTQYF	TGTGCCAGCAGGGAAGACTCTAGTACGCAGTATTTT
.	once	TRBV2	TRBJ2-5	CASQGQETQYF	TGTGCCAGCCAGGGGCAAGAGACCCAGTACTTC
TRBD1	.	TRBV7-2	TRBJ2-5	CASSLGQGAPRETQYF	TGTGCCAGCAGCTTAGGACAGGGGGCGCCCCGGGAGACCCAGTACTTC
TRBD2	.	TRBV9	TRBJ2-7	CASSVGGSGSYEQYF	TGTGCCAGCAGCGTAGGGGGAAGCGGGAGCTACGAGCAGTACTTC
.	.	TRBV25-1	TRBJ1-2	CASSERGGYGYTF	TGTGCCAGCAGTGAACGGGGGGGCTATGGCTACACCTTC
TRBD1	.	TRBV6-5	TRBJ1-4	CASSPRQGQNEKLFF	TGTGCCAGCAGTCCTCGACAGGGTCAGAATGAAAAACTGTTTTTT
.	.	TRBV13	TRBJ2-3	CASRITPTSSTDTQYF	TGCGCCAGCAGAATTACTCCTACCTCTAGCACAGATACGCAGTATTTT
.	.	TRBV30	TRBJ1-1	CAWRVALNTEAFF	TGTGCCTGGAGGGTAGCCCTGAACACTGAAGCTTTCTTT
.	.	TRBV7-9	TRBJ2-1	CASSYPDDYNEQFF	TGTGCCAGCAGCTATCCCGACGACTACAATGAGCAGTTCTTC
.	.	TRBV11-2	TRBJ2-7	CASSLGQANIYEQYF	TGTGCCAGCAGCTTAGGACAGGCAAACATATACGAGCAGTACTTC
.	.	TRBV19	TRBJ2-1	CIGTYNEQFF	TGTATCGGGACCTACAATGAGCAGTTCTTC
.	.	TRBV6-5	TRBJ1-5	CASSYRQRNQPQHF	TGTGCCAGCAGTTACCGGCAGCGCAATCAGCCCCAGCATTTT
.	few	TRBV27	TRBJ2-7	CASSSGLTYEQYF	TGTGCCAGCAGTTCCGGACTCACCTACGAGCAGTACTTC
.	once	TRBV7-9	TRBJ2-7	CASSLVQVLPYEQYF	TGTGCCAGCAGCTTGGTGCAGGTCCTACCCTACGAGCAGTACTTC
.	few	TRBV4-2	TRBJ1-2	CASSQRSGENYGYTF	TGTGCCAGCAGCCAAAGAAGCGGGGAGAACTATGGCTACACCTTC
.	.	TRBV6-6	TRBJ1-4	CASSYQGPGGNEKLFF	TGTGCCAGCAGTTATCAGGGTCCGGGGGGAAATGAAAAACTGTTTTTT
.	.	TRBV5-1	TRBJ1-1	CASSLANRNTEAFF	TGCGCCAGCAGCTTGGCCAACAGAAACACTGAAGCTTTCTTT